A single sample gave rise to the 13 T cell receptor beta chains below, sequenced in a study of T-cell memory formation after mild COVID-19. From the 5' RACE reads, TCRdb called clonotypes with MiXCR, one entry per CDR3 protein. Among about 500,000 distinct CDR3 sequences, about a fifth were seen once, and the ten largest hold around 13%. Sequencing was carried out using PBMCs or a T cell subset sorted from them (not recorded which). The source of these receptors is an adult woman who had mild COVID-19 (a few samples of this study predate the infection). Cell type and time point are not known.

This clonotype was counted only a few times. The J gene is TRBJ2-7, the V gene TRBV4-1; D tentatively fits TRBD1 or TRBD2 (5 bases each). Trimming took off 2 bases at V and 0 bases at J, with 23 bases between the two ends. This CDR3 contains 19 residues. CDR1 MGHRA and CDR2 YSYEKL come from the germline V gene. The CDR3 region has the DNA TGCGCCAGCAGCCAACAAGCGCCCCTGGAGGACATAGACTCCTACGAGCAGTACTTC. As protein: CASSQQAPLEDIDSYEQYF.

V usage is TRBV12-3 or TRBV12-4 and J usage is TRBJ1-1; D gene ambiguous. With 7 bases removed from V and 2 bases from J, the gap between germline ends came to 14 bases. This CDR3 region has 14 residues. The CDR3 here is CASNPSPKNTEAFF. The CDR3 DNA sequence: TGTGCCAGCAACCCCTCCCCCAAAAACACTGAAGCTTTCTTT.

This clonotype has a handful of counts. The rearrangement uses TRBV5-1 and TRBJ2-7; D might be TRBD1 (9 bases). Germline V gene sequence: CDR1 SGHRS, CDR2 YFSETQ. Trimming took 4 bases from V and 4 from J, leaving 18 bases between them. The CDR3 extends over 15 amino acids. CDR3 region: CASSPGGTGRYEQYF. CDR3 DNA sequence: TGCGCCAGCAGCCCGGGGGGGACAGGGAGGTACGAGCAGTACTTC.

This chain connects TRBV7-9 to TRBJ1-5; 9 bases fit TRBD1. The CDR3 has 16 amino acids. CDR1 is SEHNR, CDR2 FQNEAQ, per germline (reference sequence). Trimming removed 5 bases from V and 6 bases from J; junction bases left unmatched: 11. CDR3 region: CASSPPGDRVSQPQHF. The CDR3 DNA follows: TGTGCCAGCAGCCCCCCCGGGGACAGGGTCAGTCAGCCCCAGCATTTT.

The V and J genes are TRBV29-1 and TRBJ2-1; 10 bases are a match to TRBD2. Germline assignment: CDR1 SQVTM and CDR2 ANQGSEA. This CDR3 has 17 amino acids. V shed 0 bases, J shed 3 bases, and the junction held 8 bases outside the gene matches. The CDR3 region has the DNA TGCAGCGTTGAAGATCGTAGACTAGCGGGCGGCTACAATGAGCAGTTCTTC. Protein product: CSVEDRRLAGGYNEQFF.

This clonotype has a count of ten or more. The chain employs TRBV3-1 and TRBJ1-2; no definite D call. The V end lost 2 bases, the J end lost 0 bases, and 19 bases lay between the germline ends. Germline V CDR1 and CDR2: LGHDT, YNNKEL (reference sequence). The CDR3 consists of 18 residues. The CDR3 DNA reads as TGTGCCAGCAGCCAACCATCAAGAGTCAGAGCCGCTAACTATGGCTACACCTTC. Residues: CASSQPSRVRAANYGYTF.

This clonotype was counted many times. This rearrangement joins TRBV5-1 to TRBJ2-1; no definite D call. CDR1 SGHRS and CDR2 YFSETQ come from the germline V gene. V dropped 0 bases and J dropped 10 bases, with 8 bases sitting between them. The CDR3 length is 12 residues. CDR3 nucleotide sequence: TGCGCCAGCAGCTTGGGAGTCCCGGAGCAGTTCTTC. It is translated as CASSLGVPEQFF.

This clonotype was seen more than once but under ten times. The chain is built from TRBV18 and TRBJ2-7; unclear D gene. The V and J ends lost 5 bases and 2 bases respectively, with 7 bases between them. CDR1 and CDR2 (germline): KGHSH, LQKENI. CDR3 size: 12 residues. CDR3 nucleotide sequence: TGTGCCAGCTCAGGTGGGACCTACGAGCAGTACTTC. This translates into CASSGGTYEQYF.

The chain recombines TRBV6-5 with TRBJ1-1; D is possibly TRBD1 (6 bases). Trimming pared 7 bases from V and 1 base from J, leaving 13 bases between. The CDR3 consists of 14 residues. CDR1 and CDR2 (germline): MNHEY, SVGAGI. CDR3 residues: CASTIGGGNTEAFF. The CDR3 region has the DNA TGTGCCAGCACCATCGGAGGGGGGAACACTGAAGCTTTCTTT.

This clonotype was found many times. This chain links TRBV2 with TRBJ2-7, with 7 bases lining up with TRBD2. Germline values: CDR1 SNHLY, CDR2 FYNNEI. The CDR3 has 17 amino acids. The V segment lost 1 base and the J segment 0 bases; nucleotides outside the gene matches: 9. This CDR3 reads CASSEVGPGGFSYEQYF. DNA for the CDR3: TGTGCCAGCAGTGAAGTGGGGCCGGGAGGATTCTCCTACGAGCAGTACTTC. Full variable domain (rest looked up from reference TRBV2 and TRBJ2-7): EPEVTQTPSHQVTQMGQEVILRCVPISNHLYFYWYRQILGQKVEFLVSFYNNEISEKSEIFDDQFSVERPDGSNFTLKIRSTKLEDSAMYFCASSEVGPGGFSYEQYFGPGTRLTVT.

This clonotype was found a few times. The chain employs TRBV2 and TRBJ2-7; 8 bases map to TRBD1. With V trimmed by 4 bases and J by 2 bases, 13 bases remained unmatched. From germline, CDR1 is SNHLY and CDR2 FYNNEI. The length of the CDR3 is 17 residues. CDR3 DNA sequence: TGTGCCAGCAGTGTCCCGGGACAGGCCGGGAGCCCCTACGAGCAGTACTTC. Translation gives CASSVPGQAGSPYEQYF.

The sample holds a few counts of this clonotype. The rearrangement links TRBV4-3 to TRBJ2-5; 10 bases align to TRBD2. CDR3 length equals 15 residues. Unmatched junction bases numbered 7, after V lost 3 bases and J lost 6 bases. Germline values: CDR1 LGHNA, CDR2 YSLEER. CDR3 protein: CASSHGLAVDKTQYF. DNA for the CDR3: TGCGCCAGCAGCCATGGACTAGCGGTTGACAAGACCCAGTACTTC.

The CDR3 sequence: CASSLKGQTSGSYEQYF. The DNA of the CDR3 is TGTGCCAGCAGTTTAAAGGGACAGACTAGCGGGTCCTACGAGCAGTACTTC. The chain recombines TRBV12-3 or TRBV12-4 with TRBJ2-7; 10 bases fit TRBD2. The CDR3 loop spans 17 amino acids. V shed 2 bases, J shed 1 base, and the junction held 8 bases outside the gene matches.